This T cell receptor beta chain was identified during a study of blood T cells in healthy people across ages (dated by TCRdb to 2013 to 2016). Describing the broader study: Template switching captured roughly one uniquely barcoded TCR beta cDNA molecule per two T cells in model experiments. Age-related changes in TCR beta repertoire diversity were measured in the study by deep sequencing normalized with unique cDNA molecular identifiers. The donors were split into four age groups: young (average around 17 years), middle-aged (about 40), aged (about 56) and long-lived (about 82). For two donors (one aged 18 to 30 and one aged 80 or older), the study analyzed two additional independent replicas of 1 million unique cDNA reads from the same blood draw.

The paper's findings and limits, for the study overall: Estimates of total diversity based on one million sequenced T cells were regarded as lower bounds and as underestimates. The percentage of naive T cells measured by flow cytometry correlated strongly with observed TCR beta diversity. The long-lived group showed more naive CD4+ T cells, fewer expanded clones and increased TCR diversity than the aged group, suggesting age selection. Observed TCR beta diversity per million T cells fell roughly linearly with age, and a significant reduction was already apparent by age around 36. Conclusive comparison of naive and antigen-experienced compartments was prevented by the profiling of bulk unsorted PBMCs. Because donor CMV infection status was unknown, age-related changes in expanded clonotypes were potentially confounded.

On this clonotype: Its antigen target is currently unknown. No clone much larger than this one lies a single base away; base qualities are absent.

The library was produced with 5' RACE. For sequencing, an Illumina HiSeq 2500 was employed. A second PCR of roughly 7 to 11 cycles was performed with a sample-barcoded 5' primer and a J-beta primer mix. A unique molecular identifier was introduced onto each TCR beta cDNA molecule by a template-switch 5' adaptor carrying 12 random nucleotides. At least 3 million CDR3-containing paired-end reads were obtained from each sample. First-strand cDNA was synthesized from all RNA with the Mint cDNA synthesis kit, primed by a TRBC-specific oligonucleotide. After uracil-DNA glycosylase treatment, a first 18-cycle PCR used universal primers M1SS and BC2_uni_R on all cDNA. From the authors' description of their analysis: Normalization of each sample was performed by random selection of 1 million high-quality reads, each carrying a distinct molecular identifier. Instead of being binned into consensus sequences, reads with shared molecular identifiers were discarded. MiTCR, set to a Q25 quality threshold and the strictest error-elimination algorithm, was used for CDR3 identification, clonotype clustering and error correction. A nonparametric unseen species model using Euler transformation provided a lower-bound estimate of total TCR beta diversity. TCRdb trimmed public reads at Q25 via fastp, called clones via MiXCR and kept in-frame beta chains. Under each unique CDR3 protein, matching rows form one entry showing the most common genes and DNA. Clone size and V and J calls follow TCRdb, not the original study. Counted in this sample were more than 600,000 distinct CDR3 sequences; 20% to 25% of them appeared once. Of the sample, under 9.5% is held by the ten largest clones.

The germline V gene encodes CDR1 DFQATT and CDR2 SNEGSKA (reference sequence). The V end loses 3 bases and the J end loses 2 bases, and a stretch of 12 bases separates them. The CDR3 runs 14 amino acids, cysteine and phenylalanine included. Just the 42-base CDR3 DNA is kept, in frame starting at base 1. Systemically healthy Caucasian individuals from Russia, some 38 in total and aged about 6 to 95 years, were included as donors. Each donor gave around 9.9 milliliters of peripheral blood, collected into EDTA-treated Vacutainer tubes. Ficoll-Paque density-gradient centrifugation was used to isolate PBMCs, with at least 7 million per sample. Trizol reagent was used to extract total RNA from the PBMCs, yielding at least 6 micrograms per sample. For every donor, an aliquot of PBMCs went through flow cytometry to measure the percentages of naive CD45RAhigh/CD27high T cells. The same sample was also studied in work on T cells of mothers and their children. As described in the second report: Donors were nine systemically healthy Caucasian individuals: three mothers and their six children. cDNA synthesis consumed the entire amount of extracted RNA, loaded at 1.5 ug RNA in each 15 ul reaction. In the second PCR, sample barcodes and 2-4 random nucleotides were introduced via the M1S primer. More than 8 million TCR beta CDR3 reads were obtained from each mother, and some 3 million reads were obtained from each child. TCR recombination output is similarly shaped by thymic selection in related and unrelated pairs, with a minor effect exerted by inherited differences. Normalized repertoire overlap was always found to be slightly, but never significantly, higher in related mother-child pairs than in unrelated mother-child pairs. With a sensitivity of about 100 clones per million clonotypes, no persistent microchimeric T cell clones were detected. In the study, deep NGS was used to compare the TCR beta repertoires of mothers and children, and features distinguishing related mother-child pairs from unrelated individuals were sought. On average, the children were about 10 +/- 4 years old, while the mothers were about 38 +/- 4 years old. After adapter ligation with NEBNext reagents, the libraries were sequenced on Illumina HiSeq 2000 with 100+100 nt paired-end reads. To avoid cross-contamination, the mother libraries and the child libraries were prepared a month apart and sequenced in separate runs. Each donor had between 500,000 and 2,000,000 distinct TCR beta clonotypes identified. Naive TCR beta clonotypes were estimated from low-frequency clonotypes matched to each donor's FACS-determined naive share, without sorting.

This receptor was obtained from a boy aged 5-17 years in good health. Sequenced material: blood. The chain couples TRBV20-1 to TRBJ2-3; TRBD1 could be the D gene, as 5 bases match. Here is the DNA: TGCAGTGCTAGCCTCCAGGGAAACACAGATACGCAGTATTTT. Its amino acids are CSASLQGNTDTQYF.